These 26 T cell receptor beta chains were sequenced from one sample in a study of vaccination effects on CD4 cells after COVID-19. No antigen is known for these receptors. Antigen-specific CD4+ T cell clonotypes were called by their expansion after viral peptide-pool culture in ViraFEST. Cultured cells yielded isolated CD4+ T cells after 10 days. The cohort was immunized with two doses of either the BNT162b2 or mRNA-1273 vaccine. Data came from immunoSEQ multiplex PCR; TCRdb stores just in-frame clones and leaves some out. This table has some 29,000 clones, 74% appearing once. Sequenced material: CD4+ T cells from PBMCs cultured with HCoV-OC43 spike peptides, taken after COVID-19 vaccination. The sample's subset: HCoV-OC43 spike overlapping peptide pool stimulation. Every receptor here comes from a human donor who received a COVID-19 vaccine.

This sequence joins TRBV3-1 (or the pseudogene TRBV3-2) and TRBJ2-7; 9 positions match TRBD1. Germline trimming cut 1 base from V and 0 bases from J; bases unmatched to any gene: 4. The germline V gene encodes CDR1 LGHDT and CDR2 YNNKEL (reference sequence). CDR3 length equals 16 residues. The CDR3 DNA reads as TGTGCCAGCAGCCAAGTACTGACAGGGGGCTCCTACGAGCAGTACTTC. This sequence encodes CASSQVLTGGSYEQYF.

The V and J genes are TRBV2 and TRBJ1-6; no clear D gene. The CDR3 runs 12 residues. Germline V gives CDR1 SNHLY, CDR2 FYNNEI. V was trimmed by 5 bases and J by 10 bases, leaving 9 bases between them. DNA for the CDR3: TGTGCCAGCAGTACAAGGGAATCACCCCTCCACTTT. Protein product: CASSTRESPLHF.

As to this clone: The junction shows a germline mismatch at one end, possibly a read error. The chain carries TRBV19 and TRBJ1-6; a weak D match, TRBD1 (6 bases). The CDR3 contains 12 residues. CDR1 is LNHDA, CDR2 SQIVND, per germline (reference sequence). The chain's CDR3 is CASSRDISALHF. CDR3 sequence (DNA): TGTGCCAGTAGTCGGGACATTTCAGCCCTCCACTTT.

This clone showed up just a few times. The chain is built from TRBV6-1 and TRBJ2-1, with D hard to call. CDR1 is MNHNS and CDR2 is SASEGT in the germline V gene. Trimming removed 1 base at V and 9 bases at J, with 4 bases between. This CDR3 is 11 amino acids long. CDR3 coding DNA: TGTGCCAGCAGTGAAGTAGGTGAGCAGTTCTTC. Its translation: CASSEVGEQFF.

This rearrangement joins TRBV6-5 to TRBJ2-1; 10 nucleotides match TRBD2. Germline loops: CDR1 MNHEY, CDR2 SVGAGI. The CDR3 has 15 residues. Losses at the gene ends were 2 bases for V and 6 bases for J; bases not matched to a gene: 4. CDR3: CASSYALAGGNEQFF. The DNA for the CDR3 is TGTGCCAGCAGTTACGCTTTAGCGGGAGGCAATGAGCAGTTCTTC.

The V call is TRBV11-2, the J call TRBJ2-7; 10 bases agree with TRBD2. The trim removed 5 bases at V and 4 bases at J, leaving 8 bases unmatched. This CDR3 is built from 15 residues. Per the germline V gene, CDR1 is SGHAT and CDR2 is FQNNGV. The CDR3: CASSPQLAGGYEQYF. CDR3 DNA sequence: TGTGCCAGCAGCCCCCAGTTAGCGGGGGGTTACGAGCAGTACTTC.

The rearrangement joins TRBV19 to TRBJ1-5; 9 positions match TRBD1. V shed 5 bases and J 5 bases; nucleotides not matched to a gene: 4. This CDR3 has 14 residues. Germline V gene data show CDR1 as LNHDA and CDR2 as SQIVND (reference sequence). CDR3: CASSGTGMHQPQHF. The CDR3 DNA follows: TGTGCCAGTAGTGGGACAGGGATGCATCAGCCCCAGCATTTT.

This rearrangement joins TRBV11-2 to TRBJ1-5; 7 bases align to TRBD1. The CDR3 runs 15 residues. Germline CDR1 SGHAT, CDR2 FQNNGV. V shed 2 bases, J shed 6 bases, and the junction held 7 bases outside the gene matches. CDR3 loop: CASSLTSGGAQPQHF. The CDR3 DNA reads TGTGCCAGCAGCTTAACCTCAGGGGGGGCTCAGCCCCAGCATTTT.

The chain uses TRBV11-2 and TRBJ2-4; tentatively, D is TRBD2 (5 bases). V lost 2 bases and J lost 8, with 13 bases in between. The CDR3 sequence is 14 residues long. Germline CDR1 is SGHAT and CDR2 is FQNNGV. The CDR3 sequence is CASSLRGWGDIQYF. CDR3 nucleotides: TGTGCCAGCAGCTTACGAGGGTGGGGAGACATTCAGTACTTC.

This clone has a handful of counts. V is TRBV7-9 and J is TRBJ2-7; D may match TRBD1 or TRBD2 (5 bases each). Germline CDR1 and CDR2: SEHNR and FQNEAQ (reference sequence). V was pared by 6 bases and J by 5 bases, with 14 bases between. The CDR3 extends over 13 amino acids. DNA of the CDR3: TGTGCCAGCAGTCGGGACCAAATAGACGAGCAGTACTTC. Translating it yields CASSRDQIDEQYF.

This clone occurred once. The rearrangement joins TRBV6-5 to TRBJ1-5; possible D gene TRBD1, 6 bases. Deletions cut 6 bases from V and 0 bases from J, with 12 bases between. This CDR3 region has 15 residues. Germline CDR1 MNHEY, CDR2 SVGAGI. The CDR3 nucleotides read TGTGCCAGCAGACTCGACAGGAATAGCAATCAGCCCCAGCATTTT. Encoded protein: CASRLDRNSNQPQHF.

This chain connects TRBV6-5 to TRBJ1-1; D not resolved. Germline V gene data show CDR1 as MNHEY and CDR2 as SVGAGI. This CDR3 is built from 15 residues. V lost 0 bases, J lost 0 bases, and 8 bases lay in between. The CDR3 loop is CASSYSRTVNTEAFF. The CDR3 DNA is TGTGCCAGCAGTTACTCCCGGACGGTGAACACTGAAGCTTTCTTT.

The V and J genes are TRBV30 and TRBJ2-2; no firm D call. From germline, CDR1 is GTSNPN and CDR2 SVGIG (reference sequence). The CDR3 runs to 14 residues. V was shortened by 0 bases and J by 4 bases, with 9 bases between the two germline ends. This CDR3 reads CAWSVGHTTGELFF. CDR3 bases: TGTGCCTGGAGTGTCGGTCACACCACCGGGGAGCTGTTTTTT.

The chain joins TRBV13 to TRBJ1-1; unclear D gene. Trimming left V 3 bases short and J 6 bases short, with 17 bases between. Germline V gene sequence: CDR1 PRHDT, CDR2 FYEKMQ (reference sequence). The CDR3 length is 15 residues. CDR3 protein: CASSFYSAGSAEAFF. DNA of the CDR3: TGTGCCAGCAGCTTCTATTCCGCGGGGTCGGCTGAAGCTTTCTTT.

The CDR3 DNA is TGTGCCAGTAGTCAGGGGTCCCACTTTAATCAGCCCCAGCATTTT. It encodes CASSQGSHFNQPQHF. This chain links TRBV19 with TRBJ1-5, with D tentatively TRBD1 (6 bases). V lost 5 bases and J 4 bases, leaving 15 bases between the germline ends. This CDR3 region has 15 residues. Germline V gene lookup returns CDR1 LNHDA and CDR2 SQIVND (reference sequence).

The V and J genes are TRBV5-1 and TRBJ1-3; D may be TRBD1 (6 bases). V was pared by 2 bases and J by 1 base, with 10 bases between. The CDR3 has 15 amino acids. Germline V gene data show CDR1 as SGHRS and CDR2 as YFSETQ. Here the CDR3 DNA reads TGCGCCAGCAGCTTAGGACAGCTATCTGGAAACACCATATATTTT. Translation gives CASSLGQLSGNTIYF.

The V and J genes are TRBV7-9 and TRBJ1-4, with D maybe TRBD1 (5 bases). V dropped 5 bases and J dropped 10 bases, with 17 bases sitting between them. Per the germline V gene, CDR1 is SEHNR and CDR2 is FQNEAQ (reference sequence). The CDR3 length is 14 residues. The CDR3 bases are TGTGCCAGCAGCCTGCTGGGGGGGAGTGGAAAACTGTTTTTT. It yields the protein CASSLLGGSGKLFF.

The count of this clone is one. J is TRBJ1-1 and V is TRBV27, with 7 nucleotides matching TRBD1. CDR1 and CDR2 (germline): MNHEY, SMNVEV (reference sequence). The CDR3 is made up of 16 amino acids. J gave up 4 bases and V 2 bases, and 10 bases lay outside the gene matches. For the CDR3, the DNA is TGTGCCAGCAGTTTACGCGATAACAGGGGATCCACTGAAGCTTTCTTT. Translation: CASSLRDNRGSTEAFF.

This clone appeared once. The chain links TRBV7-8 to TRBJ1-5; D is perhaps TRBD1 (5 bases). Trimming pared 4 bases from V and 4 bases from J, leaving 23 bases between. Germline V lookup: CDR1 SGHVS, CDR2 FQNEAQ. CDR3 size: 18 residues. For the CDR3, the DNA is TGTGCCAGCAGCTACTCCCCGGGACCGACAGCCAGAAATCAGCCCCAGCATTTT. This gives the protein CASSYSPGPTARNQPQHF. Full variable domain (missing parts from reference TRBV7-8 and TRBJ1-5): GAGVSQSPRYKVAKRGQDVALRCDPISGHVSLFWYQQALGQGPEFLTYFQNEAQLDKSGLPSDRFFAERPEGSVSTLKIQRTQQEDSAVYLCASSYSPGPTARNQPQHFGDGTRLSIL.

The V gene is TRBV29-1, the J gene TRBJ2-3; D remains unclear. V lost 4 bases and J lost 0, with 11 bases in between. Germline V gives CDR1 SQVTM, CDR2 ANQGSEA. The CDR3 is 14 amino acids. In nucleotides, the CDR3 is TGCAGCGTTGGTGCCGACCTTAGCACAGATACGCAGTATTTT. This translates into CSVGADLSTDTQYF.

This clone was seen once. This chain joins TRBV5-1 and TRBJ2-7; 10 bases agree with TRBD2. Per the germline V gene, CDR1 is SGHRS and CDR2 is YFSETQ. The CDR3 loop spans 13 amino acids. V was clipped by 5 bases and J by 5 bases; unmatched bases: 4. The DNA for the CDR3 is TGCGCCAGCAGTTGGCTAGCGGGAGACGAGCAGTACTTC. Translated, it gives CASSWLAGDEQYF.

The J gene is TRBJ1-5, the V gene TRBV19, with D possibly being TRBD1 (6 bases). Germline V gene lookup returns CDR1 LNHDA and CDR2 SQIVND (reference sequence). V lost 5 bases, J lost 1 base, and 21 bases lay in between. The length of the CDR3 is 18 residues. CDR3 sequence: CASSVPRGGSLSNQPQHF. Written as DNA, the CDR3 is TGTGCCAGTAGTGTACCTAGGGGGGGCTCACTCAGCAATCAGCCCCAGCATTTT.

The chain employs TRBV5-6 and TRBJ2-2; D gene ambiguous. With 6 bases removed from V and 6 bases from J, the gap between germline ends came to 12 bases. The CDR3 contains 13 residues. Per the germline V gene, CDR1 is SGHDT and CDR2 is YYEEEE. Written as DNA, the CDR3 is TGTGCCAGCACCCTGATGGAAGCCGGGGAGCTGTTTTTT. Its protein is CASTLMEAGELFF.

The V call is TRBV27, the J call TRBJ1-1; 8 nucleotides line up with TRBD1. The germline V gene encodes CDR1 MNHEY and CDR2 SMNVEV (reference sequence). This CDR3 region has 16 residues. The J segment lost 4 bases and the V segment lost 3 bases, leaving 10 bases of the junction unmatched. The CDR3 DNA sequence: TGTGCCAGCAGTTTTATTTTGCAGGGGGCTAGCACTGAAGCTTTCTTT. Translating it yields CASSFILQGASTEAFF.

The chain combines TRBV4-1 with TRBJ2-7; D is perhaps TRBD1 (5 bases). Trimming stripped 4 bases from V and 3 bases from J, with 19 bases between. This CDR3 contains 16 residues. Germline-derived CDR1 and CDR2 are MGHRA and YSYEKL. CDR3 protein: CASSPLARQWDYEQYF. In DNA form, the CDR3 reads TGCGCCAGCAGCCCCCTGGCTCGACAGTGGGACTACGAGCAGTACTTC.

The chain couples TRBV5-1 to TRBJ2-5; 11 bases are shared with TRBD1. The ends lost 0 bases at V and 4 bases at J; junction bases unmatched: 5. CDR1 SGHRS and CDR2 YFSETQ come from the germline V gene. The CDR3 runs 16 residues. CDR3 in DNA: TGCGCCAGCAGCTTGGCCCGGACAGGGGGCTTAGAGACCCAGTACTTC. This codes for CASSLARTGGLETQYF.